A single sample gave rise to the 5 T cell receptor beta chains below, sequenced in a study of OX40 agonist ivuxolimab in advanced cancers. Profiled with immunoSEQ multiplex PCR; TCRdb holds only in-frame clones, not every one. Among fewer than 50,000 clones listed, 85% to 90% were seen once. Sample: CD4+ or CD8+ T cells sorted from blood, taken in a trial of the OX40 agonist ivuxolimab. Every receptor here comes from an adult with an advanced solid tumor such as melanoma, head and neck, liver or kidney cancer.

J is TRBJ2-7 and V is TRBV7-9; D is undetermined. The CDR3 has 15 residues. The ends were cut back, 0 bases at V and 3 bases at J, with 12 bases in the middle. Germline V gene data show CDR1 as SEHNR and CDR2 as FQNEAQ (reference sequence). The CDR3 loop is CASSLAGQLLYEQYF. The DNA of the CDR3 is TGTGCCAGCAGCTTAGCCGGTCAGCTACTCTACGAGCAGTACTTC.

Here the CDR3 reads CASSIAPGGSREQYF. CDR3 coding DNA: TGTGCCAGTAGTATAGCACCGGGAGGATCCCGCGAGCAGTACTTC. V gene TRBV19 combines with J gene TRBJ2-7; 7 bases agree with TRBD2. Germline assignment: CDR1 LNHDA and CDR2 SQIVND (reference sequence). With V trimmed by 1 base and J by 6 bases, 9 bases remained unmatched. CDR3 length: 15 amino acids.

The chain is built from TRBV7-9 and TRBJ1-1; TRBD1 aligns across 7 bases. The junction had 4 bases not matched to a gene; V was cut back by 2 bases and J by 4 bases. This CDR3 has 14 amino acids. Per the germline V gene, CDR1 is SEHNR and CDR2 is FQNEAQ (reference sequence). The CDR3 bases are TGTGCCAGCAGCTTAAACAGGGGTGGCACTGAAGCTTTCTTT. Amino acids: CASSLNRGGTEAFF.

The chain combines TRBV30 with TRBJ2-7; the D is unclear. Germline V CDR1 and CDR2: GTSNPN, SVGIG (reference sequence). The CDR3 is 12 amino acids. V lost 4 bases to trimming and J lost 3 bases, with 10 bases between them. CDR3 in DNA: TGTGCCTGGAATGATCTCGGCTACGAGCAGTACTTC. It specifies CAWNDLGYEQYF. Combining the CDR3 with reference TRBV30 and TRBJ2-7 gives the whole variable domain SQTIHQWPATLVQPVGSPLSLECTVEGTSNPNLYWYRQAAGRGLQLLFYSVGIGQISSEVPQNLSASRPQDRQFILSSKKLLLSDSGFYLCAWNDLGYEQYFGPGTRLTVT.

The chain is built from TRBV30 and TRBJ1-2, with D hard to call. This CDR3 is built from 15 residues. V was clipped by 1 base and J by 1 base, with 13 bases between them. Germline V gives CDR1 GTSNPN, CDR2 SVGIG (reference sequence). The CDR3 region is CAWSGLEYVNYGYTF. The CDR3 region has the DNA TGTGCCTGGAGTGGCTTAGAGTATGTTAACTATGGCTACACCTTC.